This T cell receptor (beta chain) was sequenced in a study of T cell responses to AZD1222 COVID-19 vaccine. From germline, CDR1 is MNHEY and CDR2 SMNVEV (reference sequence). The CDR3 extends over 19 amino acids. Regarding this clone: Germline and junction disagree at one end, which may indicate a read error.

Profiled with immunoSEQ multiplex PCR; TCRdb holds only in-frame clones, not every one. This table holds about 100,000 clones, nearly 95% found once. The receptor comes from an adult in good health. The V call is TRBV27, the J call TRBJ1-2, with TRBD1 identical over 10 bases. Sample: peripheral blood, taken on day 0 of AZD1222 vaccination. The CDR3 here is CASSLSERQGADRKYGYIF. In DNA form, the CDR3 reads TGTGCCAGCAGTTTATCGGAACGACAGGGGGCGGATCGAAAATATGGCTACATCTTC.